This TCR beta chain was documented in a study of graft-versus-host responses after intestinal transplantation. Study information: As for transplant type, recipients had multivisceral, liver-intestinal, or isolated intestinal grafts. Study-wide results and limits: Within the allografts of patients who had graft-donor T cell macrochimerism, graft-versus-host to host-versus-graft clonal ratios were high. Ileal or blood samples showed some GvH clones first, and such clones were also found in recipient marrow.

Note on this clone: The antigen is not known.

The data were produced by immunoSEQ multiplex PCR, yet TCRdb's version contains in-frame clones alone and is incomplete. The sample holds roughly 90,000 clones; roughly 90% are singletons and the top ten take 0.28%. The sequence came from a human donor who was the organ donor for an intestinal transplant. The sequences come from unstimulated CD4+ T cells sorted from spleen or lymph node cells, collected before transplant.

CDR3 nucleotides: TGTGCCAGCAGTGACTCGGGACAGGGCTATGGCTACACCTTC. This sequence encodes CASSDSGQGYGYTF. The chain recombines TRBV6-1 with TRBJ1-2; 9 bases fit TRBD1. The CDR3 spans 14 residues. Germline V gene lookup returns CDR1 MNHNS and CDR2 SASEGT. V shed 3 bases and J 4 bases; nucleotides not matched to a gene: 3.